This T cell receptor (beta chain) was identified in a study of control samples from healthy donors and cancer patients. Assay used: immunoSEQ multiplex PCR; TCRdb lists only in-frame clones, some missing. The profile shows about 410,000 clones, 75% to 95% of them singletons. Sequenced: PBMCs. The receptor was isolated from a man between 35 and 55 years old with head and neck cancer.

CDR3 in amino acids: CSASWPPNTGELFF. CDR3 nucleotide sequence: TGCAGTGCTAGTTGGCCACCGAACACCGGGGAGCTGTTTTTT. The chain joins TRBV20-1 to TRBJ2-2, with D hard to call. The ends were cut back, 3 bases at V and 0 bases at J, with 8 bases in the middle. The CDR3 has 14 residues. CDR1 and CDR2 from the germline V gene are DFQATT and SNEGSKA (reference sequence).